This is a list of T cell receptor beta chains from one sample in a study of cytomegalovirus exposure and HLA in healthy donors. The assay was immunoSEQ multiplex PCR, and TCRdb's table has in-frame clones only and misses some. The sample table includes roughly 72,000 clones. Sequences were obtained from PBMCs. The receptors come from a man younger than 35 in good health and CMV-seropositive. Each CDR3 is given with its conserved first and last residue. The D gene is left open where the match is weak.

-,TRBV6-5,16,CASSFGGVGYQETQYF
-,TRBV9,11,CASSVRDEQFF
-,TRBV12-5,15,CASGSLEYPNYGYTF
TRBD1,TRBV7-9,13,CASSPSGTDGYTF
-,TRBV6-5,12,CASSYGGTEAFF
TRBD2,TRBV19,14,CASSMASGSYEQYF
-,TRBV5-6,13,CASSGTRGTEAFF
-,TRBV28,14,CASYTFTGIGSAFF
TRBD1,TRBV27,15,CASSPHRGTNEKLFF
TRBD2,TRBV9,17,CASSVDAAGGPYNEQFF
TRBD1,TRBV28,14,CASNHQGAHTEAFF
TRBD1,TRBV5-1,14,CASSSQGTGDEQFF
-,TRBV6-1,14,CASSAGGAESPLHF
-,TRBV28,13,CASSLTNQDTQYF
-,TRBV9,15,CASSPIHGMNTEAFF
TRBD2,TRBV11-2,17,CASSLEGLAGLTDTQYF
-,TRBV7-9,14,CASSPRGKGNEQFF